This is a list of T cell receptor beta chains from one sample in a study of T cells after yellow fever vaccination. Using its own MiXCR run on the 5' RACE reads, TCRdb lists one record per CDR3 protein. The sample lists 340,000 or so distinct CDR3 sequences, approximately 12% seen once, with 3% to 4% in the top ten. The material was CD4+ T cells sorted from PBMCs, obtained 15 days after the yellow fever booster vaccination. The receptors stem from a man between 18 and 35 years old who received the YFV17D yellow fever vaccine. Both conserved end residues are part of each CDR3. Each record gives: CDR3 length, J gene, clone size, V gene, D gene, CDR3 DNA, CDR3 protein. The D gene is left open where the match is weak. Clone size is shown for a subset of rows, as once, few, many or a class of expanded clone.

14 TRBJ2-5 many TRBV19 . TGTGCCAGTAGTATTTTGACATCGCCGGAGACCCAGTACTTC CASSILTSPETQYF
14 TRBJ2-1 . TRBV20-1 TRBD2 TGCAGTGCTATTGAGCGGGGGGTCTACAATGAGCAGTTCTTC CSAIERGVYNEQFF
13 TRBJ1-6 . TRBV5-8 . TGTGCCAGCAGTTGGCTTTATAATTCACCCCTCCACTTT CASSWLYNSPLHF
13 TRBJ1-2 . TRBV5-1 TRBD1 TGCGCCAGCAGCTTGACAGGGGAGGCTGGCTACACCTTC CASSLTGEAGYTF
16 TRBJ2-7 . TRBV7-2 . TGTGCCAGCAGCTTCCAATCGTCTGTCAGGCCCTACGAGCAGTACTTC CASSFQSSVRPYEQYF
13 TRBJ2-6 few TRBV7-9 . TGTGCCAGCAGCGCGGGGACAGTCAACGTCCTGACTTTC CASSAGTVNVLTF
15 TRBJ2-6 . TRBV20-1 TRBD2 TGCAGTGCTGTAGCGGGGGGGCCGGGGGCCAACGTCCTGACTTTC CSAVAGGPGANVLTF
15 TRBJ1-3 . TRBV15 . TGTGCCACCAGCCCGGAGGGAGCTGCTGGAAACACCATATATTTT CATSPEGAAGNTIYF
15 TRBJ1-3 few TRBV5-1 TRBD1 TGCGCCAGCAGCACTCGGACAGGCTCTGGAAACACCATATATTTT CASSTRTGSGNTIYF
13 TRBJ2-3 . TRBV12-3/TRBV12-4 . TGTGCCAGCTACCGGGGGTCCACAGATACGCAGTATTTT CASYRGSTDTQYF
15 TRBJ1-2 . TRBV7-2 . TGTGCCAGCAGCCTTCGGGGGGAGGGGAGCTATGGCTACACCTTC CASSLRGEGSYGYTF
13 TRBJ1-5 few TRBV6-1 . TGTGCCCACGGCCGTGGGATAGGTCAGCCCCAGCATTTT CAHGRGIGQPQHF
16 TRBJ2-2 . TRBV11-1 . TGTGCCAGCAGCTTGTCGCGGCCAGGGAACACCGGGGAGCTGTTTTTT CASSLSRPGNTGELFF
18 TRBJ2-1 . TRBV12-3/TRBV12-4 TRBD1 TGTGCCAGCAGTTTAGCCAGGGGGCCCGGTATGCGACGGAATGAGCAGTTCTTC CASSLARGPGMRRNEQFF
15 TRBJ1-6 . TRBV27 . TGTGCCAGCAGCCCCGGGACGGTGTTCGGGTCACCCCTCCACTTT CASSPGTVFGSPLHF
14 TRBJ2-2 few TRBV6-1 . TGTGCCAGCATCTTCCAGGGGTACACCGGGGAGCTGTTTTTT CASIFQGYTGELFF
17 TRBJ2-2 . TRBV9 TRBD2 TGTGCCAGCAGCGTAGGGGCTAGCGGGGGGACCACCGGGGAGCTGTTTTTT CASSVGASGGTTGELFF
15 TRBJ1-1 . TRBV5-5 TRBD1 TGTGCCAGCAGCTTTTCCGGGACAGGGATCACTGAAGCTTTCTTT CASSFSGTGITEAFF
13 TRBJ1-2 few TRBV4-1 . TGCGCCAGCAGCCAAGACGGGTTCTATGGCTACACCTTC CASSQDGFYGYTF
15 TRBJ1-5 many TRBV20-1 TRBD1 TGCAGTGCTAGAGAAAGGGACAGGTTCAATCAGCCCCAGCATTTT CSARERDRFNQPQHF
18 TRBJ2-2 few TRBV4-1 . TGCGCCAGCAGCCAAGTTTGGCAGGGGGGGGGTAACACCGGGGAGCTGTTTTTT CASSQVWQGGGNTGELFF
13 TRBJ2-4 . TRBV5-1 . TGCGCCAGCAGCTTGGGACCGAAGGACATTCAGTACTTC CASSLGPKDIQYF
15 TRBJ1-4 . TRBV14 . TGTGCCAGCAGCCAAGATCTGTCGAGGAGAGAAAAACTGTTTTTT CASSQDLSRREKLFF
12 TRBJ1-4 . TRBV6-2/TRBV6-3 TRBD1 TGTGCCAGCGGCGACAGGGAAGAAAAACTGTTTTTT CASGDREEKLFF
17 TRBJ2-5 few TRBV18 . TGTGCCAGCTCACCAAGGAGGGCAGGGACGTCCCAAGAGACCCAGTACTTC CASSPRRAGTSQETQYF
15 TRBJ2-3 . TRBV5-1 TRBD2 TGCGCCAGCAGGGGTAGGACTAGCGGGGGGGATACGCAGTATTTT CASRGRTSGGDTQYF
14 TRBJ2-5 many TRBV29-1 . TGCAGCGTTGAAGCCCGGGGCGGAGGGGAGACCCAGTACTTC CSVEARGGGETQYF
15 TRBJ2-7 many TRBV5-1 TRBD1 TGCGCCAGCAGCCCGGAGGGGACAGGTCGCTACGAGCAGTACTTC CASSPEGTGRYEQYF
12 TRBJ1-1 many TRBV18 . TGTGCCAGCTCACCAACAAGCACTGAAGCTTTCTTT CASSPTSTEAFF
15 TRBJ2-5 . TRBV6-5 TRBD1 TGTGCCACTGTTCTCCGGGACAGGGGCGGGGAGACCCAGTACTTC CATVLRDRGGETQYF